The source of this T cell receptor beta chain is a study of regulatory T cells in long-lasting Graves disease. Researchers made TCR beta libraries by using iRepertoire HTBI primers and running Arm-PCR on CDR3 regions. TCRdb reprocessed the multiplex PCR reads with MiXCR, giving one entry per CDR3 protein. The table shows 400,000 to 450,000 distinct CDR3 sequences, with more than 12% occurring only once. Trimming at V came to 4 bases and at J to 5 bases, leaving 7 bases not matched to a gene. CDR1 is MNHEY, CDR2 SMNVEV, per germline (reference sequence). The CDR3 sequence is 15 residues long. This clonotype was counted ten times or more. The time point was: newly diagnosed GD, antithyroid drugs for less than 3 months. Following extraction of RNA from PBMCs, that RNA was used to make the TCR library. These sequences were also reported in another study, on T cells in Graves' hyperthyroidism and ophthalmopathy.

V usage is TRBV27 and J usage is TRBJ1-5; 8 bases line up with TRBD1. This TCR derives from a woman aged 30 to 39 with Graves disease. The sequencing used peripheral blood mononuclear cells (PBMCs), collected at new diagnosis, from a patient treated with antithyroid drugs. The chain's CDR3 is CASSSQGEADQPQHF. DNA for the CDR3: TGTGCCAGCAGTTCACAGGGGGAGGCCGATCAGCCCCAGCATTTT.